The next 20 T cell receptor beta chains were all read from a single sample in a study of shared clonotypes between healthy human individuals. Assay: immunoSEQ multiplex PCR; the TCRdb copy retains only in-frame clones and omits some. The table shows around 940,000 clones, with 70% to 85% occurring only once. Sequencing input: memory CD4+ T cells sorted from blood. Subset here: CD45RA-negative fraction. Every receptor here comes from a man aged 18 to 29 in good health.

This clone has only one observation. The chain recombines TRBV11-1 with TRBJ2-1, with 9 bases fitting TRBD2. This CDR3 has 13 residues. Trimming at V came to 5 bases and at J to 9 bases, leaving 5 bases not matched to a gene. CDR1 is SGHAT, CDR2 FQDESV, per germline (reference sequence). CDR3 nucleotides: TGTGCCAGCAGCCTCAGACTAGCGGTTGAGCAGTTCTTC. This sequence encodes CASSLRLAVEQFF.

The chain employs TRBV2 and TRBJ2-3; 12 bases align to TRBD2. Germline V gene sequence: CDR1 SNHLY, CDR2 FYNNEI. The trim removed 8 bases at V and 1 base at J, leaving 4 bases unmatched. This CDR3 contains 15 residues. The CDR3 sequence: CASCRLAGGTDTQYF. The DNA of the CDR3 is TGTGCCAGCTGTCGACTAGCGGGAGGCACAGATACGCAGTATTTT. The whole variable domain, remainder taken from reference TRBV2 and TRBJ2-3, is EPEVTQTPSHQVTQMGQEVILRCVPISNHLYFYWYRQILGQKVEFLVSFYNNEISEKSEIFDDQFSVERPDGSNFTLKIRSTKLEDSAMYFCASCRLAGGTDTQYFGPGTRLTVL.

A few counts support this clone. The chain has TRBV6-1 and TRBJ2-5; possibly TRBD2 for D (5 bases). This CDR3 region has 16 residues. Germline CDR1 and CDR2: MNHNS and SASEGT. V was clipped by 1 base and J by 5 bases, with 17 bases between them. CDR3 bases: TGTGCCAGCAGTGAAGGTATAAAGGAGGTCGGGGAGACCCAGTACTTC. Translation gives CASSEGIKEVGETQYF.

The rearrangement joins TRBV10-2 to TRBJ2-5; 9 nucleotides align to TRBD1. The tail of the sequence fits TRBJ2-7 better, so the J call may be wrong. The germline gives CDR1 WSHSY, CDR2 SAAADI. The CDR3 contains 14 residues. The CDR3 spells CASSYRGLMGEQYF. As DNA, the CDR3 is TGCGCCAGCAGTTACAGGGGGCTTATGGGCGAGCAGTACTTC.

The chain employs TRBV11-3 and TRBJ2-1; possibly TRBD1 for D (5 bases). The germline gives CDR1 SGHNT, CDR2 YENEEA. This CDR3 comprises 14 residues. Between the trimmed V and J ends, which lost 3 bases and 1 base, there was a span of 7 bases. The CDR3 protein is CASSFDSSYNEQFF. The CDR3 DNA reads TGTGCCAGCAGCTTCGACAGTTCCTACAATGAGCAGTTCTTC. The complete variable domain, with remaining parts taken from reference TRBV11-3 and TRBJ2-1, reads EAGVVQSPRYKIIEKKQPVAFWCNPISGHNTLYWYLQNLGQGPELLIRYENEEAVDDSQLPKDRFSAERLKGVDSTLKIQPAELGDSAVYLCASSFDSSYNEQFFGPGTRLTVL.

V and J are TRBV2 and TRBJ2-1; 7 nucleotides align to TRBD1. Germline trimming cut 8 bases from V and 0 bases from J; bases unmatched to any gene: 7. Germline-derived CDR1 and CDR2 are SNHLY and FYNNEI. The CDR3 contains 15 residues. The CDR3 DNA reads TGTGCCAGCGGGGGACAGACAACCTCCTACAATGAGCAGTTCTTC. It specifies CASGGQTTSYNEQFF. The full variable domain, in which reference TRBV2 and TRBJ2-1 provide the parts outside the CDR3, is EPEVTQTPSHQVTQMGQEVILRCVPISNHLYFYWYRQILGQKVEFLVSFYNNEISEKSEIFDDQFSVERPDGSNFTLKIRSTKLEDSAMYFCASGGQTTSYNEQFFGPGTRLTVL.

This sequence joins TRBV9 and TRBJ2-7; TRBD2 is a possible D gene (6 bases). The germline V gene encodes CDR1 SGDLS and CDR2 YYNGEE. The CDR3 length is 14 residues. V dropped 2 bases and J dropped 1 base, with 10 bases sitting between them. The CDR3 coding sequence is TGTGCCAGCAGCGTCCGGGACTGGTCCTACGAGCAGTACTTC. Encoded protein: CASSVRDWSYEQYF.

This clone has only a few counts. The chain recombines TRBV6-5 with TRBJ1-2; 11 nucleotides line up with TRBD1. The trim removed 5 bases at V and 7 bases at J, leaving 3 bases unmatched. The CDR3 is 13 amino acids. The germline V gene encodes CDR1 MNHEY and CDR2 SVGAGI. As DNA, the CDR3 is TGTGCCAGCAGTCCCGGGACAGGGGGTGGCTACACCTTC. Amino acids: CASSPGTGGGYTF.

The chain uses TRBV19 and TRBJ1-2; D remains unclear. Germline V gene data show CDR1 as LNHDA and CDR2 as SQIVND (reference sequence). This CDR3 comprises 12 residues. The V end was cut by 3 bases, the J end by 3 bases, with 5 bases between. Here the CDR3 reads CASSMRHYGYTF. As DNA, the CDR3 is TGTGCCAGTAGTATGCGCCACTATGGCTACACCTTC.

The V and J genes are TRBV12-5 and TRBJ1-1; D possibly corresponds to TRBD1 (5 bases). V was shortened by 4 bases and J by 4 bases, with 10 bases between the two germline ends. Germline lookup yields CDR1 LGHNT and CDR2 FRNRAP. This CDR3 comprises 13 residues. The CDR3 protein is CASGSQGTTEAFF. CDR3 in DNA: TGTGCTAGTGGTTCCCAGGGTACCACTGAAGCTTTCTTT.

This clone was observed a single time. This chain links TRBV11-2 with TRBJ1-1; D call uncertain. Per the germline V gene, CDR1 is SGHAT and CDR2 is FQNNGV. The CDR3 spans 14 residues. V shed 0 bases and J shed 4 bases, with 9 bases lying between them. CDR3 DNA sequence: TGTGCCAGCAGCTTAGATGGCGGGCCCACTGAAGCTTTCTTT. This sequence encodes CASSLDGGPTEAFF.

The chain is built from TRBV27 and TRBJ1-3, with D perhaps TRBD1 (6 bases). CDR1 and CDR2 (germline): MNHEY, SMNVEV (reference sequence). This CDR3 comprises 15 residues. With 3 bases removed from V and 4 bases from J, the gap between germline ends came to 13 bases. The CDR3 DNA reads TGTGCCAGCAGTTTCTCCGCAGGGACAGGAAACACCATATATTTT. Amino acids: CASSFSAGTGNTIYF.

The V gene is TRBV21-1, the J gene TRBJ2-7; the tabulated D call, TRBD2, remains unverified against the DNA. TRBV21-1 is listed as a pseudogene. CDR3 size: 13 residues. As DNA, the CDR3 is TGTGCCAGCAGTCCGGGACTAGAAAACGAGCAGTACTTC. Its protein product is CASSPGLENEQYF.

V usage is TRBV5-1 and J usage is TRBJ2-2; D unclear. V lost 0 bases to trimming and J lost 2 bases, with 11 bases between them. CDR1 SGHRS and CDR2 YFSETQ come from the germline V gene. This CDR3 comprises 16 residues. The CDR3 loop is CASSLAQRPNTGELFF. CDR3 bases: TGCGCCAGCAGCTTGGCACAGAGACCCAACACCGGGGAGCTGTTTTTT.

The chain carries TRBV10-3 and TRBJ2-1; D gene unclear. Trimming left V 8 bases short and J 7 bases short, with 15 bases between. Germline CDR1 is ENHRY and CDR2 is SYGVKD. The CDR3 runs 13 residues. This chain's CDR3 is CAIGRPASNEQFF. CDR3 nucleotides: TGTGCCATCGGCAGGCCCGCTTCAAATGAGCAGTTCTTC.

The chain has TRBV15 and TRBJ1-5; D remains ambiguous. The length of the CDR3 is 13 residues. Germline lookup yields CDR1 LNHNV and CDR2 YYDKDF (reference sequence). Between the trimmed V and J ends, which lost 4 bases and 3 bases, there was a span of 7 bases. CDR3 protein: CATSMEDNQPQHF. The CDR3 coding sequence is TGTGCCACCAGCATGGAGGACAATCAGCCCCAGCATTTT.

The J gene is TRBJ2-3, the V gene TRBV28, with D perhaps TRBD1 (5 bases). The CDR3 sequence is 16 residues long. Trimming removed 5 bases from V and 0 bases from J, with 15 bases in between. Per the germline V gene, CDR1 is MDHEN and CDR2 is SYDVKM. CDR3 protein: CASSTPGGASTDTQYF. CDR3 nucleotides: TGTGCCAGCAGTACCCCTGGTGGGGCTAGCACAGATACGCAGTATTTT.

This rearrangement joins TRBV28 to TRBJ1-2, with unresolved D. Per germline, CDR1 MDHEN and CDR2 SYDVKM. This CDR3 contains 15 residues. The V and J ends lost 5 bases and 5 bases respectively, with 18 bases between them. CDR3 in amino acids: CASSPGLGGVYGYTF. The CDR3 nucleotides read TGTGCCAGCAGTCCTGGACTGGGAGGTGTTTATGGCTACACCTTC.

V gene TRBV27 combines with J gene TRBJ2-1; 9 nucleotides line up with TRBD1. The germline V gene encodes CDR1 MNHEY and CDR2 SMNVEV (reference sequence). The CDR3 is 15 residues long. V was pared by 3 bases and J by 4 bases, with 4 bases of the junction left unmatched. Here the CDR3 DNA reads TGTGCCAGCAGTTTCGGACAGGGGCTTTACAATGAGCAGTTCTTC. This sequence encodes CASSFGQGLYNEQFF.

V and J are TRBV7-2 and TRBJ2-1; tentative D call: TRBD2 (6 bases). CDR1 SGHTA and CDR2 FQGNSA come from the germline V gene. This CDR3 spans 15 amino acids. Trimming pared 1 base from V and 9 bases from J, leaving 16 bases between. The CDR3 sequence: CASSLELAGRGEQFF. CDR3 in DNA: TGTGCCAGCAGCTTAGAACTAGCCGGTAGAGGTGAGCAGTTCTTC.